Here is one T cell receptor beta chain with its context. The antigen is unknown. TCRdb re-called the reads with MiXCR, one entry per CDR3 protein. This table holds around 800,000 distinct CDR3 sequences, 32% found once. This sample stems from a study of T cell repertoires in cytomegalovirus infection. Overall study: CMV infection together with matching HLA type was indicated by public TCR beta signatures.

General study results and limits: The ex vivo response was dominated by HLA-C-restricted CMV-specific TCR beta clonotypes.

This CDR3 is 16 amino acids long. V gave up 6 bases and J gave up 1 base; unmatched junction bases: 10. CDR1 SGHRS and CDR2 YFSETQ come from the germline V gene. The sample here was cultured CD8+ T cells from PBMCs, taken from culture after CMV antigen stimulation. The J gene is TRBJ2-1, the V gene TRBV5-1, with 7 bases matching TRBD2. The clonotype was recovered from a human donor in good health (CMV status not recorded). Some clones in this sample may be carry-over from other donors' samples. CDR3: CASTPTGGKSYNEQFF. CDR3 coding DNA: TGCGCCAGCACCCCGACGGGGGGAAAATCCTACAATGAGCAGTTCTTC.